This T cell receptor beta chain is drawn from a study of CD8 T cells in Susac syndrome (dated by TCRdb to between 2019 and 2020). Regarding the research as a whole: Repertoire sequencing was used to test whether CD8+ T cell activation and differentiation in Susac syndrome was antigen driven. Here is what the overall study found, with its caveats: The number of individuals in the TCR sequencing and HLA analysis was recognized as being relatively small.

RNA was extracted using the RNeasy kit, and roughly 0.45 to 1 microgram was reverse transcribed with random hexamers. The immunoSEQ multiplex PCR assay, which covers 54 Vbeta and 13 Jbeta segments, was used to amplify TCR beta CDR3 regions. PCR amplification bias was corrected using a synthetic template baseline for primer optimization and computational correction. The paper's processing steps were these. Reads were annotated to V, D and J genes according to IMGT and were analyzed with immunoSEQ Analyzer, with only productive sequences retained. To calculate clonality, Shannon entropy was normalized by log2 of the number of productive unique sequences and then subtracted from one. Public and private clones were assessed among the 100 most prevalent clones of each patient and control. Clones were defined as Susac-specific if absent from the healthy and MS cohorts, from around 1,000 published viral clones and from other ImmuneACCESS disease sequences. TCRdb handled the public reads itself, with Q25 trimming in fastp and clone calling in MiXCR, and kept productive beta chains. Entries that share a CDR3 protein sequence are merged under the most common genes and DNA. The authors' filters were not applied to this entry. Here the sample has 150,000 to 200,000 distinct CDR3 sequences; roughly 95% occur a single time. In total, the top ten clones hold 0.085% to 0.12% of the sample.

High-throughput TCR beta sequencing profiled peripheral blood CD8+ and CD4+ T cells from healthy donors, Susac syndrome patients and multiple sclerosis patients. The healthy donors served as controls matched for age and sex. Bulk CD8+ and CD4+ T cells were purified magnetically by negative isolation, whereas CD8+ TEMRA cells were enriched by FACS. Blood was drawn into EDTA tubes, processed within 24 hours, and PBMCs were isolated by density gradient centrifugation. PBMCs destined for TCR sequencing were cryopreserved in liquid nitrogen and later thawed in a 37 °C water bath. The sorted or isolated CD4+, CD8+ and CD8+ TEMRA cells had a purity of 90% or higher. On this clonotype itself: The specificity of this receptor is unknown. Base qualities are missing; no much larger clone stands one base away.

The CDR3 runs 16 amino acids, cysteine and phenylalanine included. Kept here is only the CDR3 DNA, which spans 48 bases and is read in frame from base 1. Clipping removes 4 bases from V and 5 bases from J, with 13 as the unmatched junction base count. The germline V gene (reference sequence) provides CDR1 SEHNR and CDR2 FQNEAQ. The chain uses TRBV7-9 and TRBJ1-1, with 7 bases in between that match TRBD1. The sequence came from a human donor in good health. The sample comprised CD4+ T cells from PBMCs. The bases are TGTGCCAGCAGCTCTTCACAGACAGGGTGGCGGACTGAAGCTTTCTTT. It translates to CASSSSQTGWRTEAFF.